This is a list of T cell receptor beta chains from one sample in a study of beta chain features in type 1 diabetes. Assay: immunoSEQ multiplex PCR; the TCRdb copy retains only in-frame clones and omits some. The profile shows almost 350,000 clones, 7.5% to 9% of them singletons. Input material: central memory CD4+ T cells from blood. These receptors were obtained from a woman under 30 in good health. CDR3s include the opening cysteine and the closing phenylalanine or tryptophan. D genes are given only for firm matches. Some rows have no size entry. The others give once, few or many, or a class for an expanded clone.

J	V	size	D	CDR3	DNA
TRBJ2-5	TRBV25-1	few	NA	CASSPYQQTETQYF	TGTGCCAGCAGCCCCTATCAGCAGACAGAGACCCAGTACTTC
TRBJ2-7	TRBV18	NA	NA	CASSPAGDEQYF	TGTGCCAGCTCACCAGCAGGGGACGAGCAGTACTTC
TRBJ1-4	TRBV4-3	many	TRBD1	CASSQDFAGGTKSGEKLFF	TGCGCCAGCAGCCAAGATTTCGCAGGGGGGACAAAATCCGGAGAAAAACTGTTTTTT
TRBJ1-5	TRBV2	few	TRBD1	CASSDRTGGQPQHF	TGTGCCAGCAGTGACCGGACAGGAGGGCAGCCCCAGCATTTT
TRBJ2-6	TRBV7-8	few	NA	CASSSSRLDSGANVLTF	TGTGCCAGCAGCTCGAGCCGCTTGGACTCTGGGGCCAACGTCCTGACTTTC
TRBJ2-1	TRBV19	NA	NA	CASSRSSRANEQFF	TGTGCCAGTAGTAGGTCGTCCAGGGCCAATGAGCAGTTCTTC
TRBJ2-5	TRBV11-2	NA	NA	CASSLGGGLSETQYF	TGTGCCAGCAGCTTAGGCGGGGGCCTATCAGAGACCCAGTACTTC
TRBJ2-3	TRBV2	NA	NA	CASTSLLKDTQYF	TGTGCCAGCACCTCTTTGCTCAAAGATACGCAGTATTTT
TRBJ2-7	TRBV6-5	once	NA	CASSYSTSPPYEQYF	TGTGCCAGCAGTTACTCGACCAGCCCCCCCTACGAGCAGTACTTC
TRBJ1-1	TRBV20-1	NA	NA	CSANGGSEAFF	TGCAGTGCTAACGGGGGGTCTGAAGCTTTCTTT
TRBJ2-7	TRBV7-8	NA	NA	CASSFFGSYEQYF	TGTGCCAGCAGCTTTTTTGGCTCCTACGAGCAGTACTTC
TRBJ2-7	TRBV19	few	TRBD1	CASSRTGGSAYEQYF	TGTGCCAGTAGTAGGACAGGGGGCTCAGCCTACGAGCAGTACTTC
TRBJ1-4	TRBV28	few	NA	CASSLGGVEKLFF	TGTGCCAGCAGCCTCGGAGGAGTTGAAAAACTGTTTTTT
TRBJ1-2	TRBV28	NA	NA	CASSSAGYNGYTF	TGTGCCAGCAGTTCGGCAGGGTATAATGGCTACACCTTC
TRBJ2-5	TRBV28	few	NA	CASNGREKAQYF	TGTGCCAGCAACGGACGGGAGAAGGCCCAGTACTTC
TRBJ2-7	TRBV7-2	NA	TRBD2	CASSVGTSGMREQYF	TGTGCCAGCAGCGTAGGGACTAGCGGGATGCGGGAGCAGTACTTC
TRBJ2-3	TRBV7-2	many	NA	CASSLARFHGLERADTQYF	TGTGCCAGCAGCTTAGCCCGATTTCACGGCCTGGAGAGGGCAGATACGCAGTATTTT
TRBJ1-2	TRBV10-3	many	TRBD1	CAISKGQGNGYTF	TGTGCCATCAGTAAGGGACAGGGAAATGGCTACACCTTC
TRBJ2-1	TRBV6-4	NA	NA	CASSDSQGYEQFF	TGTGCCAGCAGTGACTCACAGGGATATGAGCAGTTCTTC
TRBJ2-1	TRBV9	many	NA	CASSVQGSGNEQFF	TGTGCCAGCAGCGTGCAGGGGAGCGGCAATGAGCAGTTCTTC
TRBJ2-3	TRBV15	NA	TRBD1	CATSINRGDTQYF	TGTGCCACCAGCATAAACAGGGGCGATACGCAGTATTTT
TRBJ1-2	TRBV6-6	NA	TRBD1	CASNPTGVGYTF	TGTGCCAGCAACCCGACAGGGGTCGGCTACACCTTC
TRBJ2-5	TRBV27	NA	NA	CASSATTGGETQYF	TGTGCCAGCAGTGCGACGACAGGAGGAGAGACCCAGTACTTC
TRBJ2-1	TRBV29-1	few	TRBD1	CSGRQGIGHNEQFF	TGCAGCGGACGACAGGGGATAGGACACAATGAGCAGTTCTTC
TRBJ1-4	TRBV28	NA	TRBD1	CASSSPGTGFEKLFF	TGTGCCAGCAGCTCACCCGGGACAGGGTTCGAAAAACTGTTTTTT
TRBJ2-7	TRBV7-3	few	NA	CASSLKPGRAYEQYF	TGTGCCAGCAGCTTAAAGCCGGGCAGGGCCTACGAGCAGTACTTC
TRBJ2-3	TRBV28	few	TRBD1	CASSFVGTAQYF	TGTGCCAGCAGTTTCGTTGGGACAGCGCAGTATTTT
TRBJ2-1	TRBV5-4	NA	NA	CASSLNRETTYNEQFF	TGTGCCAGCAGCTTAAACCGGGAGACCACCTACAATGAGCAGTTCTTC
TRBJ1-1	TRBV6-5	few	NA	CASRKQYTEAFF	TGTGCCAGCAGAAAACAATACACTGAAGCTTTCTTT
TRBJ2-6	TRBV5-1	NA	NA	CASSWGGSGANVLTF	TGCGCCAGCAGTTGGGGCGGTTCTGGGGCCAACGTCCTGACTTTC
TRBJ2-7	TRBV4-3	NA	TRBD1	CASSQDRDRTYEQYF	TGCGCCAGCAGCCAAGATAGGGACAGGACCTACGAGCAGTACTTC
TRBJ2-7	TRBV4-2	NA	NA	CASSQDFIAYEQYF	TGTGCCAGCAGCCAAGATTTTATAGCCTACGAGCAGTACTTC
TRBJ2-7	TRBV7-9	few	NA	CASSLEVQGSYEQYF	TGTGCCAGCAGCTTAGAAGTACAGGGCTCCTACGAGCAGTACTTC
TRBJ2-7	TRBV7-9	NA	NA	CASSPHPRYHEQYF	TGTGCCAGCAGCCCCCACCCCAGATACCACGAGCAGTACTTC
TRBJ2-1	TRBV5-4	many	TRBD2	CASSLAGTRDEQFF	TGTGCCAGCAGCTTGGCCGGGACTAGAGATGAGCAGTTCTTC
TRBJ1-5	TRBV7-9	few	NA	CASSSAGGNQPQHF	TGTGCCAGTTCTTCGGCAGGGGGCAATCAGCCCCAGCATTTT
TRBJ1-5	TRBV28	few	NA	CASSFPGSNQPQHF	TGTGCCAGCAGTTTCCCGGGGAGCAATCAGCCCCAGCATTTT
TRBJ1-2	TRBV6-5	many	TRBD1	CASRGWDRGSYGYTF	TGTGCCAGCAGGGGATGGGACAGGGGTTCCTATGGCTACACCTTC
TRBJ2-1	TRBV18	many	NA	CASSLIAQRGEQFF	TGTGCCAGCTCACTAATAGCCCAACGGGGTGAGCAGTTCTTC
TRBJ2-5	TRBV7-2	few	NA	CASSLSPGQGETQYF	TGTGCCAGCAGCTTAAGCCCGGGACAAGGAGAGACCCAGTACTTC
TRBJ2-1	TRBV4-3	NA	TRBD2	CARRVDGRASYNEQFF	TGCGCCCGTCGAGTGGACGGGAGGGCCTCCTACAATGAGCAGTTCTTC
TRBJ2-1	TRBV7-9	NA	NA	CASSPTPTSYNEQFF	TGTGCCAGCAGCCCTACGCCTACGTCCTACAATGAGCAGTTCTTC
TRBJ1-3	TRBV10-3	NA	NA	CAISESDSGNTIYF	TGTGCCATCAGTGAGAGCGACTCTGGAAACACCATATATTTT
TRBJ2-3	TRBV6-6	few	NA	CASTITDTQYF	TGTGCCAGCACCATCACAGATACGCAGTATTTT
TRBJ2-5	TRBV7-3	NA	NA	CASSSTGLETQYF	TGTGCCAGCAGCTCAACAGGATTAGAGACCCAGTACTTC
TRBJ1-5	TRBV5-6	many	NA	CASSLALGRDNQPQHF	TGTGCCAGCAGCTTGGCCCTGGGACGGGACAATCAGCCCCAGCATTTT
TRBJ1-1	TRBV19	many	NA	CASTRNTEAFF	TGTGCCAGTACCCGAAACACTGAAGCTTTCTTT
TRBJ2-7	TRBV6-5	NA	NA	CASSSQERYEQYF	TGTGCCAGCAGTTCACAGGAACGTTACGAGCAGTACTTC